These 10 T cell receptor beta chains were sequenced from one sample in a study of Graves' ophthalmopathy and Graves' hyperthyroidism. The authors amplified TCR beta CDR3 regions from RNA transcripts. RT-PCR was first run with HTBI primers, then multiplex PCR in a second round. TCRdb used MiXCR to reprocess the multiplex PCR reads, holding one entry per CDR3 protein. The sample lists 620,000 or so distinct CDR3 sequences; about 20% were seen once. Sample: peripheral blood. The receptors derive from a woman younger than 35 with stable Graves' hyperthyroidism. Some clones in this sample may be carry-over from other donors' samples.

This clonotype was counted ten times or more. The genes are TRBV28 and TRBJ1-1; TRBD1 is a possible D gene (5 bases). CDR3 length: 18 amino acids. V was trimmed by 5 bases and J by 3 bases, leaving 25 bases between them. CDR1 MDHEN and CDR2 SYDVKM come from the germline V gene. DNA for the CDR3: TGTGCCAGCAGTAGACACCGGGGCAGGAGGAGAAAGGACACTGAAGCTTTCTTT. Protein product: CASSRHRGRRRKDTEAFF. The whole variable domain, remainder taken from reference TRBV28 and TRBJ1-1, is DVKVTQSSRYLVKRTGEKVFLECVQDMDHENMFWYRQDPGLGLRLIYFSYDVKMKEKGDIPEGYSVSREKKERFSLILESASTNQTSMYLCASSRHRGRRRKDTEAFFGQGTRLTVV.

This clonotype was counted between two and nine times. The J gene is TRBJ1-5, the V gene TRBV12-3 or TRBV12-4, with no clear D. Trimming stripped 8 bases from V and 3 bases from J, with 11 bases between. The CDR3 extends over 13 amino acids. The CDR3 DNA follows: TGTGCCAGCGCTTACGGGCCCAATCAGCCCCAGCATTTT. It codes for CASAYGPNQPQHF.

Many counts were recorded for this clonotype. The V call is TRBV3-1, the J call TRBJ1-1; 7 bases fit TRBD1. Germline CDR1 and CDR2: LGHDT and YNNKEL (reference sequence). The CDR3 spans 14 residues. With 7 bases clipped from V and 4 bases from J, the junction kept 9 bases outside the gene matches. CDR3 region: CASTQGGVGTEAFF. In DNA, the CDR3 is TGTGCCAGCACCCAGGGGGGCGTGGGCACTGAAGCTTTCTTT.

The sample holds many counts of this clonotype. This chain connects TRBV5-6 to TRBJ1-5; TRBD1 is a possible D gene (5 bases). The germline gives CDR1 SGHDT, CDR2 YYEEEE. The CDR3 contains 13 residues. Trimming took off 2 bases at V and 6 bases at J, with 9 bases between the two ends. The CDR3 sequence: CASSFQGGQPQHF. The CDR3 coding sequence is TGTGCCAGCAGCTTCCAGGGAGGTCAGCCCCAGCATTTT.

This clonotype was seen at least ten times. CDR3 protein: CATSRDINREAFF. Written as DNA, the CDR3 is TGTGCCACCAGCAGAGATATCAATAGAGAAGCTTTCTTT. V and J are TRBV15 and TRBJ1-1; D is undetermined. Germline CDR1 reads LNHNV; CDR2 reads YYDKDF (reference sequence). The CDR3 totals 13 residues. V lost 0 bases and J 8 bases, leaving 10 bases between the germline ends.

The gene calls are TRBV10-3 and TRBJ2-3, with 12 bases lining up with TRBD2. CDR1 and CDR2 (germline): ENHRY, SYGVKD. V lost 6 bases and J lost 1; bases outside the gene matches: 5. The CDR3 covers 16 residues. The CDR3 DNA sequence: TGTGCCATCAGGCCTCTAGCGGGGGGGCGCACAGATACGCAGTATTTT. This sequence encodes CAIRPLAGGRTDTQYF.

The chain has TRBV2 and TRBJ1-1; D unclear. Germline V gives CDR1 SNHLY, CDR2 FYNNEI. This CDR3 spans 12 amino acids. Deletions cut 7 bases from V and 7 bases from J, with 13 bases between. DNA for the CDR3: TGTGCCAGCACGTACGGTATACGTGAAGCTTTCTTT. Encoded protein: CASTYGIREAFF.

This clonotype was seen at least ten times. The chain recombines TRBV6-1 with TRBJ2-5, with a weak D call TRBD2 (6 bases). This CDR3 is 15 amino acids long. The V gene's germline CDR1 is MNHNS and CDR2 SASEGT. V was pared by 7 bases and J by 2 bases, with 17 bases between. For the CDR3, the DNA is TGTGCCAGCAAGCGAGGGACTTCGACTCAAGAGACCCAGTACTTC. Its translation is CASKRGTSTQETQYF.

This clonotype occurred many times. The CDR3 nucleotides are TGCGCCAGCAGTGAAGGAATGGTGAACACTGAAGCTTTCTTT. It translates to CASSEGMVNTEAFF. This sequence joins TRBV10-1 and TRBJ1-1; D is ambiguous. The V gene lost 3 bases and the J gene lost 0 bases, with 8 bases spanning the gap. Germline assignment: CDR1 WNHNN and CDR2 SYGVQD (reference sequence). This CDR3 contains 14 residues.

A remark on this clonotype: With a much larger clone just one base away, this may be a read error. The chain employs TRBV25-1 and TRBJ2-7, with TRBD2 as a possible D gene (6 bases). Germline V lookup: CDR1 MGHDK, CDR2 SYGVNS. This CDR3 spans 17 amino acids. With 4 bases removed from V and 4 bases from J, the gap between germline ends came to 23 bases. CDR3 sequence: CASSALGAGQRTYEQYF. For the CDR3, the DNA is TGTGCCAGCAGTGCTTTAGGAGCGGGCCAGAGAACGTACGAGCAGTACTTC.